This T cell receptor beta chain was recovered during a study of cytomegalovirus exposure and HLA in healthy donors. Study results and limitations: There were a few CMV-associated chains whose specificity for CMV antigens was confirmed in vitro.

Comments on this clone: Its antigen is currently unknown.

PCR employed 60 Vbeta and 13 Jbeta primers. The assay was immunoSEQ multiplex PCR, and TCRdb's table has in-frame clones only and misses some. The sample has fewer than 250,000 clones; roughly 70% are singletons. This CDR3 is 13 amino acids long. Trimming shortened V by 1 base and J by 8 bases, and 8 bases separated the two germline ends. The germline gives CDR1 SNHLY, CDR2 FYNNEI. The sequence was obtained from a woman aged 25 to 39 in good health and CMV-seronegative. The chain has TRBV2 and TRBJ1-4, with D unresolved. The sequencing input was PBMCs. CDR3 sequence (DNA): TGTGCCAGCAGTGAAGTCATTAGAGAAAAACTGTTTTTT. Its translation is CASSEVIREKLFF.